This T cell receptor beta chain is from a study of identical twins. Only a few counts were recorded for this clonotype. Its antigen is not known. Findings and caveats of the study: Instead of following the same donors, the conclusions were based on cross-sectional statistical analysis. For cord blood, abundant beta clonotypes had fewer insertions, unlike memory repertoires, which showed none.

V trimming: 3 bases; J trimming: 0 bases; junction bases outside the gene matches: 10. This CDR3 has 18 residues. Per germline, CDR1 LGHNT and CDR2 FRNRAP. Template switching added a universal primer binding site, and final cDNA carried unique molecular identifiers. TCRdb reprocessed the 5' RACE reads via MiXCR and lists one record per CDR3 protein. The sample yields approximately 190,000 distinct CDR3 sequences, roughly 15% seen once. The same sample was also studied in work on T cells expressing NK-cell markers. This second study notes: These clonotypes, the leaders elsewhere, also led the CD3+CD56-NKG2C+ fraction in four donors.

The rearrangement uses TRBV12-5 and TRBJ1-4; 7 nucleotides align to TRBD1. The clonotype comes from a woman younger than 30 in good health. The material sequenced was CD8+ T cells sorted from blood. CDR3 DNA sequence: TGTGCTAGTGGTTTCATCAGGGGGAGGGGCCCAACTAATGAAAAACTGTTTTTT. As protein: CASGFIRGRGPTNEKLFF.